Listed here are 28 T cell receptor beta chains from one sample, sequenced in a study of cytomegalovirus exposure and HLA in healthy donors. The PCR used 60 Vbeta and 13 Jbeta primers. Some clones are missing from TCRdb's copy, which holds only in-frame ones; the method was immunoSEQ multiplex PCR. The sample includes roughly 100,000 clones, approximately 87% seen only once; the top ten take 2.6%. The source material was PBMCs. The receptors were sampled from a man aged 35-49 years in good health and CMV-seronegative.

The CDR3 DNA sequence: TGTGCCAGCAGCGGTAAACGGGGAGATACGCAGTATTTT. It encodes CASSGKRGDTQYF. The chain has TRBV11-2 and TRBJ2-3, with D perhaps TRBD2 (5 bases). The CDR3 is 13 residues long. Germline V gene lookup returns CDR1 SGHAT and CDR2 FQNNGV. V lost 5 bases to trimming and J lost 5 bases, with 11 bases between them.

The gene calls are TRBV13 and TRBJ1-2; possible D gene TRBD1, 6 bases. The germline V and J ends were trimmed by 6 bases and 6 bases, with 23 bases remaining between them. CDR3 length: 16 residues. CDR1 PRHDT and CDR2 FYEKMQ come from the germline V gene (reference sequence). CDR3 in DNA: TGTGCCAGCAGATCGGAGACTTTACAGGGTAGCGATGGCTACACCTTC. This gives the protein CASRSETLQGSDGYTF.

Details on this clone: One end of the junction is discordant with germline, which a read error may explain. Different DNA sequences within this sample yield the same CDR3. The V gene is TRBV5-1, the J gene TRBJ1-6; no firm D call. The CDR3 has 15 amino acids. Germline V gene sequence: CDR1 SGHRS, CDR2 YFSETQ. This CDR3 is CASSLDSLYNSPLHF. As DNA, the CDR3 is TGCGCCAGCAGCTTGGACAGCCTATATAACTCACCCCTCCACTTT.

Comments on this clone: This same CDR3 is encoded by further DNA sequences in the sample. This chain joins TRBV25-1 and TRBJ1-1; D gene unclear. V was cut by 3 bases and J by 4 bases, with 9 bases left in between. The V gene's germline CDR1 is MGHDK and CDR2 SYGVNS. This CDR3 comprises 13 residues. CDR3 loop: CASSETDSTEAFF. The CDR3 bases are TGTGCCAGCAGTGAGACTGATAGCACTGAAGCTTTCTTT.

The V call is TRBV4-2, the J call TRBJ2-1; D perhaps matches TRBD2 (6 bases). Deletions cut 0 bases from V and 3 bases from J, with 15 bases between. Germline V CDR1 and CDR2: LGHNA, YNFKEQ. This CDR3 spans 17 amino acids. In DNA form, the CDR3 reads TGTGCCAGCAGCCAAGAAGGTAGCGGTTTGGTCTACAATGAGCAGTTCTTC. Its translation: CASSQEGSGLVYNEQFF.

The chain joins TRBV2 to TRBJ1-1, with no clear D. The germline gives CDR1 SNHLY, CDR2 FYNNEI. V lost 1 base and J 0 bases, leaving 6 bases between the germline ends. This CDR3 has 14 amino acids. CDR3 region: CASSEVILNTEAFF. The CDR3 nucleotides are TGTGCCAGCAGTGAAGTAATATTGAACACTGAAGCTTTCTTT.

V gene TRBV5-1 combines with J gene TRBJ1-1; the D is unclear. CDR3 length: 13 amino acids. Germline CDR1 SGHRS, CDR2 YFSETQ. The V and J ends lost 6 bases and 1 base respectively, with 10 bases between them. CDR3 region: CASNGGQNTEAFF. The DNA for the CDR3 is TGCGCCAGCAACGGAGGTCAGAACACTGAAGCTTTCTTT.

Here the CDR3 DNA reads TGTGCCAGCAGTTACCTATCCGGACAGGGTGGAAACACCATATATTTT. The encoded protein is CASSYLSGQGGNTIYF. This chain uses TRBV6-5 with TRBJ1-3; 8 bases agree with TRBD1. Germline CDR1 MNHEY, CDR2 SVGAGI. J lost 3 bases, V lost 2 bases, and 6 bases had no gene match. The CDR3 runs 16 residues.

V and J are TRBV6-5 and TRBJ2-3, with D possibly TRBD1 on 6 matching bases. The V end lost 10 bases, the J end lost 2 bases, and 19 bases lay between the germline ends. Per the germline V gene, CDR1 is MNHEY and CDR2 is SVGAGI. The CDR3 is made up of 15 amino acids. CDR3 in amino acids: CATSTGYEDTDTQYF. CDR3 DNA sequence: TGTGCCACCTCAACAGGGTACGAGGACACAGATACGCAGTATTTT.

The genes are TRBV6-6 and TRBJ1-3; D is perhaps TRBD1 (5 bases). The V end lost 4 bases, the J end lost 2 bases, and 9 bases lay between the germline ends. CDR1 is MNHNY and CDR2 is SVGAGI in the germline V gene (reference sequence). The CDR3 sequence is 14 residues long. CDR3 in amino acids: CASSSGGAGNTIYF. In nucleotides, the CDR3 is TGTGCCAGCAGTTCGGGGGGAGCTGGAAACACCATATATTTT.

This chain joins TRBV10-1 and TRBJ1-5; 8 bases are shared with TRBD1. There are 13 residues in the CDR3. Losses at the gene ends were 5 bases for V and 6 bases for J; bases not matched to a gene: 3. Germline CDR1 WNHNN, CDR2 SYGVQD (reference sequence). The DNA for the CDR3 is TGCGCCAGCAGTTCAGGGGGCCCTCAGCCCCAGCATTTT. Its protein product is CASSSGGPQPQHF.

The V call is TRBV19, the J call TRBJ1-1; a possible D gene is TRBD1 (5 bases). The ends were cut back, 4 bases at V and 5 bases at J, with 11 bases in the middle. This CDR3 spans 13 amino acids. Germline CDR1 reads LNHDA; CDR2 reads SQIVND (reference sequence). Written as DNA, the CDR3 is TGTGCCAGTAGTAGTATAGGGGATACTGAAGCTTTCTTT. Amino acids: CASSSIGDTEAFF.

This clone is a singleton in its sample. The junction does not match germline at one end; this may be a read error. The CDR3 nucleotides are TGCGCCAGCAGGTCGACAGGGGACCAGGAGACCCAGTACTTC. Its translation: CASRSTGDQETQYF. J is TRBJ2-5 and V is TRBV5-1, with 8 positions matching TRBD1. CDR1 is SGHRS and CDR2 is YFSETQ in the germline V gene. CDR3 size: 14 residues.

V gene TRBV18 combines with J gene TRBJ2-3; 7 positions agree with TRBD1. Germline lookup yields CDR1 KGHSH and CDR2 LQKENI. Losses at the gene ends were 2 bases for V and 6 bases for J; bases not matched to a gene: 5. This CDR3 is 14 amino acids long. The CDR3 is CASSPFDRDDTQYF. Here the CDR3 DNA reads TGTGCCAGCTCACCATTCGACAGGGATGATACGCAGTATTTT.

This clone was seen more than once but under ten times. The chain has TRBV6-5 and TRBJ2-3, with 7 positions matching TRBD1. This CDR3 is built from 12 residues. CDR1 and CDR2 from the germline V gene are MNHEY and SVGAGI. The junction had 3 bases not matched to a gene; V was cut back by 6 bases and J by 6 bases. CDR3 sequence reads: CASRTGDDTQYF. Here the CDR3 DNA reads TGTGCCAGCAGAACAGGGGACGATACGCAGTATTTT.

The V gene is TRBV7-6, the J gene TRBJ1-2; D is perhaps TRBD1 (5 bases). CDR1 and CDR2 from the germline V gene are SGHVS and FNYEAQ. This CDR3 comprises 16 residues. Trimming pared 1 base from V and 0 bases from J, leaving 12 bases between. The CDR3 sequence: CASSLEAAGTNYGYTF. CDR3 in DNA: TGTGCCAGCAGCTTAGAGGCGGCAGGGACTAACTATGGCTACACCTTC.

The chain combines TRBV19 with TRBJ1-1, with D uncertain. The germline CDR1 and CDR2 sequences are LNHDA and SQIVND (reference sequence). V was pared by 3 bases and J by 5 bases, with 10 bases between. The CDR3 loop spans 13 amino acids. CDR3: CASSIEGQTEAFF. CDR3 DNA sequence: TGTGCCAGTAGTATCGAGGGCCAGACTGAAGCTTTCTTT.

The CDR3 coding sequence is TGTGCCAGCAGTGAGGCGGGGGTTAGCGGCGGAGCCAAAAACATTCAGTACTTC. This sequence encodes CASSEAGVSGGAKNIQYF. The V gene is TRBV2, the J gene TRBJ2-4; TRBD2 aligns across 7 bases. The ends lost 3 bases at V and 0 bases at J; junction bases unmatched: 11. From germline, CDR1 is SNHLY and CDR2 FYNNEI. The CDR3 is made up of 18 amino acids. The variable domain in full, with the rest retrieved from reference TRBV2 and TRBJ2-4, is EPEVTQTPSHQVTQMGQEVILRCVPISNHLYFYWYRQILGQKVEFLVSFYNNEISEKSEIFDDQFSVERPDGSNFTLKIRSTKLEDSAMYFCASSEAGVSGGAKNIQYFGAGTRLSVL.

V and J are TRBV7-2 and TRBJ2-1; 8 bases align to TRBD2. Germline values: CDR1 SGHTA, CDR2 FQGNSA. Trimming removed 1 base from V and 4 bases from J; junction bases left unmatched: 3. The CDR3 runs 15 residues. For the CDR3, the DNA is TGTGCCAGCAGCTTAGTTAGCGGGGTATACAATGAGCAGTTCTTC. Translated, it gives CASSLVSGVYNEQFF.

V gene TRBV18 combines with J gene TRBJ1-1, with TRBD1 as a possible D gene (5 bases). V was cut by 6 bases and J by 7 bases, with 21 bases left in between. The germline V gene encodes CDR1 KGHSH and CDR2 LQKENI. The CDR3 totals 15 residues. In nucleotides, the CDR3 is TGTGCCAGCTCTCTGGAACAGGTCCAAGTTGGTGAAGCTTTCTTT. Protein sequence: CASSLEQVQVGEAFF.

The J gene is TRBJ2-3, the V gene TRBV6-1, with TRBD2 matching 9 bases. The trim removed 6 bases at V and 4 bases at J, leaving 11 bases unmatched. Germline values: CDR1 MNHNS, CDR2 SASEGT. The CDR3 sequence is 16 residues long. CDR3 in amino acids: CASREMRGGRADTQYF. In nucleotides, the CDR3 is TGTGCCAGCAGGGAAATGCGGGGGGGCCGAGCAGATACGCAGTATTTT.

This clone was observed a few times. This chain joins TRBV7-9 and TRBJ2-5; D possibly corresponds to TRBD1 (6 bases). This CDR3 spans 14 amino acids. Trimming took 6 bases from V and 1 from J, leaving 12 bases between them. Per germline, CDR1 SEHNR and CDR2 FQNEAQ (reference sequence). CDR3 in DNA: TGTGCCAGCAGTTACGGACAGATCCAAGAGACCCAGTACTTC. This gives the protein CASSYGQIQETQYF.

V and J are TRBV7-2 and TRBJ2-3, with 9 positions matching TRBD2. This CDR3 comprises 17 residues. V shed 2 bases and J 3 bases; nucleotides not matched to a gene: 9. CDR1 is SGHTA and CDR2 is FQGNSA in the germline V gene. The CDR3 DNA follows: TGTGCCAGCAGCTTATGGCTAGCGGGGTCGGGAACAGATACGCAGTATTTT. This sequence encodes CASSLWLAGSGTDTQYF.

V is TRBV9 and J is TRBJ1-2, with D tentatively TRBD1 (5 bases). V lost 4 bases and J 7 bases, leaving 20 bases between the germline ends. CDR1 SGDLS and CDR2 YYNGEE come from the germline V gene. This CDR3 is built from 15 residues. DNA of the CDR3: TGTGCCAGCAGCTTAAGCTGGGCGGGGCTGCGTGGCTACACCTTC. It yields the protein CASSLSWAGLRGYTF.

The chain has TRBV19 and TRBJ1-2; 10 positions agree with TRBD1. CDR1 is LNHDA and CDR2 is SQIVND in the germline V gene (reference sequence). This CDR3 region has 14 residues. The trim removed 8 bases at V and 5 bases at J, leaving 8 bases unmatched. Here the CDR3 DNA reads TGTGCCAGTCGGGGACAGGGGTTCTCGTATGGCTACACCTTC. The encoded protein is CASRGQGFSYGYTF. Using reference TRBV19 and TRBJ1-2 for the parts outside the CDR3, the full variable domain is DGGITQSPKYLFRKEGQNVTLSCEQNLNHDAMYWYRQDPGQGLRLIYYSQIVNDFQKGDIAEGYSVSREKKESFPLTVTSAQKNPTAFYLCASRGQGFSYGYTFGSGTRLTVV.

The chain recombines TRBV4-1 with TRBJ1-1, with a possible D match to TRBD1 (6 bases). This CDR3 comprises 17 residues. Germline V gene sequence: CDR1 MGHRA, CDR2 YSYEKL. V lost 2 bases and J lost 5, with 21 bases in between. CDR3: CASSQPADRKDRTEAFF. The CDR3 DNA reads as TGCGCCAGCAGCCAACCCGCAGACAGGAAAGATCGAACTGAAGCTTTCTTT.

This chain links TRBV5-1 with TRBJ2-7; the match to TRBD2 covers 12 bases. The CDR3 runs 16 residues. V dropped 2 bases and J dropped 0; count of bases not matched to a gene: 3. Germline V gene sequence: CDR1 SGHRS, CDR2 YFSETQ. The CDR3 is CASSFTSGGSSYEQYF. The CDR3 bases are TGCGCCAGCAGCTTTACTAGCGGGGGGAGCTCCTACGAGCAGTACTTC.

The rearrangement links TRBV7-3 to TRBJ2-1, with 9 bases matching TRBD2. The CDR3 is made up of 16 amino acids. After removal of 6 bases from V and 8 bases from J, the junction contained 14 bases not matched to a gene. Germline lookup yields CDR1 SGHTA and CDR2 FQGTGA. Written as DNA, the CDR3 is TGTGCCAGCAGTAGGGGAGCGGGTAGCGGGGGAGATGAGCAGTTCTTC. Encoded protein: CASSRGAGSGGDEQFF.